The table lists the clone carrying this T cell receptor (beta chain) with many counts. The antigen is not known. The record originates from a study of CD8+CD57+ T cells in acquired aplastic anemia. Study summary: CD4+ and CD8+ cells, once sorted, gave DNA averaging around 3.4 ug. For CD4+ cells, healthy donors had an average of roughly 11 million reads.

General study points: Patients and controls turned out to have some 30 CD8+ CDR3 sequences in common.

TCR beta VDJ combinations and CDR3 sequences were profiled from genomic DNA. In TCRdb, the reads were re-called with MiXCR into one record per CDR3 protein. The data contain roughly 170,000 distinct CDR3 sequences, about 60% of them seen just once; the ten biggest clones take up about 50%. Input material: sorted CD4+, CD8+, or CD8+CD57+ T cells (not recorded which) from PBMCs. This sequence was found in a human donor in good health.

The CDR3 protein is CASIGQGSYEQYF. CDR3 sequence (DNA): TGTGCCAGCATAGGACAGGGGTCCTACGAGCAGTACTTC. The chain employs TRBV2 and TRBJ2-7, with 9 bases lining up with TRBD1. Per germline, CDR1 SNHLY and CDR2 FYNNEI. This CDR3 has 13 residues. Trimming cost V 7 bases and J 1 base; bases outside gene matches: 2. Combining the CDR3 with reference TRBV2 and TRBJ2-7 gives the whole variable domain EPEVTQTPSHQVTQMGQEVILRCVPISNHLYFYWYRQILGQKVEFLVSFYNNEISEKSEIFDDQFSVERPDGSNFTLKIRSTKLEDSAMYFCASIGQGSYEQYFGPGTRLTVT.